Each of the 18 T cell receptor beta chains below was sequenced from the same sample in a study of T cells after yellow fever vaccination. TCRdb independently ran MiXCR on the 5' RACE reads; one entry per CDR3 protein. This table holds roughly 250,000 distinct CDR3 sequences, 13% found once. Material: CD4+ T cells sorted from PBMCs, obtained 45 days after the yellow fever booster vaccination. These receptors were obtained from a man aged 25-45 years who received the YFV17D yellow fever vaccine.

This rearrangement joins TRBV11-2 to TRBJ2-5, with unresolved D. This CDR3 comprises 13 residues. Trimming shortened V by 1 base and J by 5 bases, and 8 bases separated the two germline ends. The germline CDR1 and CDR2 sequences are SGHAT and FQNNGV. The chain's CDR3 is CASSLGISETQYF. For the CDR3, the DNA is TGTGCCAGCAGCTTAGGTATCAGCGAGACCCAGTACTTC.

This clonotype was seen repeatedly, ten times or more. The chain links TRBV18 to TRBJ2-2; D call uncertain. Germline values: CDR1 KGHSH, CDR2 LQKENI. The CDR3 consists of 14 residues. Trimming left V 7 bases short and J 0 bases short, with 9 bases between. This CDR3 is CASFPDPNTGELFF. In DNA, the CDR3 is TGTGCCAGCTTTCCGGACCCGAACACCGGGGAGCTGTTTTTT.

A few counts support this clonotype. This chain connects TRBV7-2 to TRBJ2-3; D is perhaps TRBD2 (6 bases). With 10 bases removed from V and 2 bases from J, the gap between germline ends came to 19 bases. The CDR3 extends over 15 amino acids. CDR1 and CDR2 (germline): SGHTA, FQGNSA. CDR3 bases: TGTGCCACTCGTTATTCGCCTAGCGACACAGATACGCAGTATTTT. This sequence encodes CATRYSPSDTDTQYF.

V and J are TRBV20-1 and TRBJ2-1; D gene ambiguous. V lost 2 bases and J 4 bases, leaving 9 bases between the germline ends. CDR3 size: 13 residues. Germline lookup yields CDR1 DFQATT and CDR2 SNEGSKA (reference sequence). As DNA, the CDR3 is TGCAGTGCTAGACATAGCCAATACAATGAGCAGTTCTTC. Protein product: CSARHSQYNEQFF.

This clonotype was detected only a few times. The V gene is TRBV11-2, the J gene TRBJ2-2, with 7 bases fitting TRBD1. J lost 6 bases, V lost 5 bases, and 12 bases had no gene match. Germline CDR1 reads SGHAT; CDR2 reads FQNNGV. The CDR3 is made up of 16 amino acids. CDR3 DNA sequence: TGTGCCAGCAGCCCTTCCCGGGACAGCCGGTCCGGGGAGCTGTTTTTT. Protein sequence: CASSPSRDSRSGELFF. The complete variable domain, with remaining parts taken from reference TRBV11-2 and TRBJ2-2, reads EAGVAQSPRYKIIEKRQSVAFWCNPISGHATLYWYQQILGQGPKLLIQFQNNGVVDDSQLPKDRFSAERLKGVDSTLKIQPAKLEDSAVYLCASSPSRDSRSGELFFGEGSRLTVL.

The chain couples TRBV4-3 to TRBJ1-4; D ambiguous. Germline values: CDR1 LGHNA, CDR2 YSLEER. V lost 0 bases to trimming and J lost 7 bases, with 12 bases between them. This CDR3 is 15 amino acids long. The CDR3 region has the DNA TGCGCCAGCAGCCAAGACCGAAAGGGCGGTGAAAAACTGTTTTTT. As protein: CASSQDRKGGEKLFF.

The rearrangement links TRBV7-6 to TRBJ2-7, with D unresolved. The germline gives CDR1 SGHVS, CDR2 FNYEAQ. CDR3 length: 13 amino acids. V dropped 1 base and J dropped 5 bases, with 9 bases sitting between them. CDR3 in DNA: TGTGCCAGCAGCTTAGAAGTCCGCCACGAGCAGTACTTC. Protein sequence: CASSLEVRHEQYF.

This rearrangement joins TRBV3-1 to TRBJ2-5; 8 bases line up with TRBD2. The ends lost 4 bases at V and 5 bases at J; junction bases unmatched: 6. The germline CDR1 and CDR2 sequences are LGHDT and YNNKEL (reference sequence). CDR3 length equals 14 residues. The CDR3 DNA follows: TGTGCCAGCAGCCCCGGGGGGGGCCGTGAGACCCAGTACTTC. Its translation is CASSPGGGRETQYF.

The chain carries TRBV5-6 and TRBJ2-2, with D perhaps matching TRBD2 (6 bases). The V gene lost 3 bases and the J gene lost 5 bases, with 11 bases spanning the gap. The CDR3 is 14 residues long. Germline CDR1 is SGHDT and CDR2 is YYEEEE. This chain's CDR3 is CASSSRDRTGELFF. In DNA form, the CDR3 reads TGTGCCAGCAGCTCGCGGGACCGGACCGGGGAGCTGTTTTTT. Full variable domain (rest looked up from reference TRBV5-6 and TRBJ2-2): DAGVTQSPTHLIKTRGQQVTLRCSPKSGHDTVSWYQQALGQGPQFIFQYYEEEERQRGNFPDRFSGHQFPNYSSELNVNALLLGDSALYLCASSSRDRTGELFFGEGSRLTVL.

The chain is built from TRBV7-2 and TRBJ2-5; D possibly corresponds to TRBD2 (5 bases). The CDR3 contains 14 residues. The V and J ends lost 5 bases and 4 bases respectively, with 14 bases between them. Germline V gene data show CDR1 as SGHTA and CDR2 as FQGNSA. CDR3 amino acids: CASSRSERGETQYF. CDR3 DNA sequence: TGTGCCAGCAGCCGTAGCGAGAGAGGAGAGACCCAGTACTTC.

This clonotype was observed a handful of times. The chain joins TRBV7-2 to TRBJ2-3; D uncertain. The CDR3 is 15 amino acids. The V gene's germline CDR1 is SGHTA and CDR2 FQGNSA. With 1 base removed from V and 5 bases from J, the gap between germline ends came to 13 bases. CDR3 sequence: CASSLVSLVGDTQYF. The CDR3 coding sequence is TGTGCCAGCAGCTTAGTCTCCCTCGTAGGAGATACGCAGTATTTT.

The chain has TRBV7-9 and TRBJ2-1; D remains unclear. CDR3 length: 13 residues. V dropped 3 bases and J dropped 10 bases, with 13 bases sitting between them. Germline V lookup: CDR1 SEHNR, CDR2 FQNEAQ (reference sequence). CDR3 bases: TGTGCCAGCAGCTTGGAGATTTTGAGGGAGCAGTTCTTC. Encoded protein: CASSLEILREQFF. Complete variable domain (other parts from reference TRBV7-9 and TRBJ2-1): DTGVSQNPRHKITKRGQNVTFRCDPISEHNRLYWYRQTLGQGPEFLTYFQNEAQLEKSRLLSDRFSAERPKGSFSTLEIQRTEQGDSAMYLCASSLEILREQFFGPGTRLTVL.

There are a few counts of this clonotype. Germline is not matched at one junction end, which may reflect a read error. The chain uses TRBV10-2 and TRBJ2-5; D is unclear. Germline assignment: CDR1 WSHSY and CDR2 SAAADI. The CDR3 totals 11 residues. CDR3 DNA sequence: TGCTCCAGCAGTGAGTCCGGGACCCAGTACTTC. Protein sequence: CSSSESGTQYF.

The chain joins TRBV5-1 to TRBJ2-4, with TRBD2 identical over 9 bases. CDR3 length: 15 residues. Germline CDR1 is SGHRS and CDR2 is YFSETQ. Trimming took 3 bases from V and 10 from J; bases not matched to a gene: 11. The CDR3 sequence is CASSSELAGPGIQYF. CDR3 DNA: TGCGCCAGCAGCTCCGAACTAGCGGGCCCAGGAATTCAGTACTTC.

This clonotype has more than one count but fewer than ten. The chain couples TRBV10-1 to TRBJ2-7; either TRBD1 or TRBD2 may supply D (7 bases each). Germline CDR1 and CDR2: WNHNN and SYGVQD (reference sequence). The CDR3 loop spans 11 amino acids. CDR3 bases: TGCCCCCAGGGCAGGGGGGGCGAGCAGTACTTC. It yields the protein CPQGRGGEQYF.

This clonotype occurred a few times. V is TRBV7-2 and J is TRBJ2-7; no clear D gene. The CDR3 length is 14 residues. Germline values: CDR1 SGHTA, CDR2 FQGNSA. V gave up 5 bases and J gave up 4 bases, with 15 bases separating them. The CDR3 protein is CASSLPSRVYEQYF. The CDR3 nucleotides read TGTGCCAGCAGCCTCCCTAGTCGGGTGTACGAGCAGTACTTC.

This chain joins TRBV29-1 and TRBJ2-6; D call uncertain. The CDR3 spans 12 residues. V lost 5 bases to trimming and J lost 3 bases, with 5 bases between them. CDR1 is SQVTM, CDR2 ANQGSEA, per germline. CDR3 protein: CSVSFGANVLTF. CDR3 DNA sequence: TGCAGCGTTTCTTTTGGGGCCAACGTCCTGACTTTC.

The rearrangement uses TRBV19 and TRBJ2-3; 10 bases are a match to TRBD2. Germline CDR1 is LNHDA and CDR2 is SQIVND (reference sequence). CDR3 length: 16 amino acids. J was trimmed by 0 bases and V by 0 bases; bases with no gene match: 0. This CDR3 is CASSIELAGSTDTQYF. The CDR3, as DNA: TGTGCCAGTAGTATAGAACTAGCGGGGAGCACAGATACGCAGTATTTT.